The rows below give T cell receptor beta chains drawn from one sample of a study of blood T cells in healthy people across ages. TCRdb re-analysed the 5' RACE reads in MiXCR, keeping a single row per CDR3 protein. Of roughly 1.5 million distinct CDR3 sequences in the sample, approximately 43% were seen once. What was sequenced was blood. The receptors were gathered from a young woman in good health. Each CDR3 is given with its conserved first and last residue. Each record gives: clone size, D gene, J gene, V gene, CDR3 protein, CDR3 DNA. The D gene is left open where the match is weak. Rows may omit the clone size; those that give it use once, few, many or a size class.

.	TRBD1	TRBJ2-7	TRBV20-1	CSASYPMRQGEVEQYF	TGCAGTGCTAGCTACCCAATGAGACAGGGGGAAGTCGAGCAGTACTTC
few	.	TRBJ1-6	TRBV27	CASSTAWNSPLHF	TGTGCCAGCAGTACTGCTTGGAATTCACCCCTCCACTTT
.	.	TRBJ1-2	TRBV7-9	CASSLRTVGYTF	TGTGCCAGCAGCCTTCGGACAGTTGGCTACACCTTC
.	.	TRBJ2-1	TRBV5-1	CASSLVFVRKHNEQFF	TGCGCCAGCAGCTTGGTTTTTGTCCGAAAGCACAATGAGCAGTTCTTC
many	.	TRBJ1-2	TRBV6-1	CASSEALIRGYTF	TGTGCCAGCAGTGAAGCGCTAATTCGGGGCTACACCTTC
.	TRBD2	TRBJ2-5	TRBV5-1	CASSLLQTSGNEQYF	TGCGCCAGCAGCTTGCTTCAGACTAGCGGGAATGAGCAGTACTTC
many	.	TRBJ1-5	TRBV6-2/TRBV6-3	CASSYNHVQPQHF	TGTGCCAGCAGTTACAATCATGTTCAGCCCCAGCATTTT
.	TRBD1	TRBJ2-3	TRBV25-1	CASSAIGQGRADTQYF	TGTGCCAGCAGTGCGATCGGACAGGGTAGGGCAGATACGCAGTATTTT
few	.	TRBJ2-7	TRBV7-2	CASSVRPTVAEQYF	TGTGCCAGCAGCGTTAGACCGACAGTAGCCGAGCAGTACTTC
.	.	TRBJ2-1	TRBV3-1	CASSQDSSSYEQFF	TGTGCCAGCAGCCAAGATAGCAGTTCCTACGAGCAGTTCTTC
.	.	TRBJ2-7	TRBV28	CASRTPGWTYEQYF	TGTGCCAGCAGGACCCCTGGCTGGACCTACGAGCAGTACTTC
.	TRBD2	TRBJ2-1	TRBV4-3	CASSQDWQRGIYNEQFF	TGCGCCAGCAGCCAAGATTGGCAGCGGGGGATCTACAATGAGCAGTTCTTC
once	TRBD2	TRBJ2-5	TRBV18	CAGAGSGLAGQQAPQETQYF	TGTGCCGGAGCTGGTAGTGGACTAGCGGGCCAGCAGGCCCCCCAAGAGACCCAGTACTTC
few	.	TRBJ2-7	TRBV5-1	CASKLGLHYEQYF	TGCGCCAGCAAACTGGGCTTACACTACGAGCAGTACTTC
few	.	TRBJ2-5	TRBV20-1	CSARTSHGQETQYF	TGCAGTGCTAGAACTTCACACGGGCAAGAGACCCAGTACTTC
.	.	TRBJ1-2	TRBV6-2/TRBV6-3	CASRLQGDGYTF	TGTGCCAGCAGGTTACAGGGCGACGGCTACACCTTC
once	.	TRBJ1-1	TRBV4-2	CASSQLGKGNAEAFF	TGTGCCAGCAGCCAACTCGGTAAAGGCAACGCTGAAGCTTTCTTT
few	.	TRBJ1-2	TRBV29-1	CSVEPPTGLRGYTF	TGCAGCGTTGAACCGCCGACAGGCCTTAGGGGCTACACCTTC